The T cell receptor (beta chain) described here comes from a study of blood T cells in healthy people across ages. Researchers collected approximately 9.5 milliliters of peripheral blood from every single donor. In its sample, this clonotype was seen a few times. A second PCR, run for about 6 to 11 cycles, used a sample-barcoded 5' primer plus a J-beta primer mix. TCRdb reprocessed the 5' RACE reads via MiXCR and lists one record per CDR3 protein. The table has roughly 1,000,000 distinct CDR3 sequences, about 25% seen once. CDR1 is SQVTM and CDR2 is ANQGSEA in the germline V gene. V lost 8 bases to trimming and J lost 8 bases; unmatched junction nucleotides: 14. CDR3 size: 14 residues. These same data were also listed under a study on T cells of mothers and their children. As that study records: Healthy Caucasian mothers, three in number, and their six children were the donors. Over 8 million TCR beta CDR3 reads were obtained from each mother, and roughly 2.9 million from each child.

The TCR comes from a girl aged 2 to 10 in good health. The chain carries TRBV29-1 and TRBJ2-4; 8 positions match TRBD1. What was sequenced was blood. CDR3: CSYGMTGAGDIQYF. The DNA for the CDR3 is TGCAGCTATGGGATGACAGGGGCGGGTGACATTCAGTACTTC.